The subject of this entry is one TCR beta chain. The antigen remains unidentified. Documented treatment: about 20 received Ad26.COV2.S at low or high dose, single or two shots; 5 received placebo; per-sample allocation not given. After the first vaccine or placebo injection, samples were drawn on day 63. Donation came from an adult in Boston who was aged 18-55 years. This record belongs to a study of Ad26.COV2.S vaccination and SARS-CoV-2 variants. Study-wide context: The trial was COV1001 and the donor's arm was Ad26.COV2.S. Donor got 5x10^10 or 1x10^11 viral particles of Ad26.COV2.S. General study findings and limits: Recipients of either vaccine or placebo displayed similar breadth of non-spike TCRs.

Germline CDR1 and CDR2: MNHEY and SVGEGT. V dropped 2 bases and J dropped 1 base, with 9 bases sitting between them. This CDR3 contains 15 residues. Using immunoSEQ multiplex PCR, the repertoire was profiled, and TCRdb retains in-frame clones only, with some absent. The sample contains 300,000 to 400,000 clones, approximately 86% of which appear only once. The material sequenced was peripheral blood, taken in a trial of Ad26.COV2.S vaccine versus placebo. The TCR sequence derives from a person aged 18-60 years who received the Ad26.COV2.S COVID-19 vaccine or a placebo. The chain recombines TRBV6-2 or TRBV6-3 with TRBJ1-5, with no clear D. This chain's CDR3 is CASSYEGLSNQPQHF. The CDR3 nucleotides read TGTGCCAGCAGTTACGAGGGATTAAGCAATCAGCCCCAGCATTTT.